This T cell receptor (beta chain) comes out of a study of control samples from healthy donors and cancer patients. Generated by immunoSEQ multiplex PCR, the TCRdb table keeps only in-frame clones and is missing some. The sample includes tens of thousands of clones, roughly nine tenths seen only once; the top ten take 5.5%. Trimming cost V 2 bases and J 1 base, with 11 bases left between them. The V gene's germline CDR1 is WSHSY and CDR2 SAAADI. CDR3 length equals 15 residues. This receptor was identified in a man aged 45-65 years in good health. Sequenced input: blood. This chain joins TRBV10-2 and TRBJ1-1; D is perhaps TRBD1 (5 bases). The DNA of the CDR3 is TGCGCCAGCAGTGAGCATCACAGGACGAACACTGAAGCTTTCTTT. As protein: CASSEHHRTNTEAFF.